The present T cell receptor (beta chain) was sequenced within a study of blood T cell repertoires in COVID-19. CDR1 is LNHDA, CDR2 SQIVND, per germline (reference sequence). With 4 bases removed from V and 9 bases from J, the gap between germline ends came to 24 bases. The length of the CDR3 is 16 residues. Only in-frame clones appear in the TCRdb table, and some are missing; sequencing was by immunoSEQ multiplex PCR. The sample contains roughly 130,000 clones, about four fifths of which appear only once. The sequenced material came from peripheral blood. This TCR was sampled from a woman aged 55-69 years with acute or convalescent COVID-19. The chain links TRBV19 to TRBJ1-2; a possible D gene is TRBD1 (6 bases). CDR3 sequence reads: CASSTGDRGSGGRYTF. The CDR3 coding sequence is TGTGCCAGTAGTACGGGGGATCGGGGTTCGGGGGGCCGCTACACCTTC.